This T cell receptor beta chain originates from a study of T cell responses to AZD1222 COVID-19 vaccine. Germline-derived CDR1 and CDR2 are WNHNN and SYGVQD (reference sequence). CDR3 size: 15 residues. The ends were cut back, 6 bases at V and 2 bases at J, with 15 bases in the middle. Assay used: immunoSEQ multiplex PCR; TCRdb lists only in-frame clones, some missing. The data hold some 130,000 clones, with about four fifths observed a single time. The clonotype comes from an adult in good health. The rearrangement joins TRBV10-1 to TRBJ2-3; the D gene is possibly TRBD1 (5 bases). The sample in question was peripheral blood, obtained on day 0 of AZD1222 vaccination. In DNA, the CDR3 is TGCGCCAGCAGCTCGACAGCTAAACCCACAGATACGCAGTATTTT. Translating gives CASSSTAKPTDTQYF.